Given below is one TCR beta chain in context. Germline lookup yields CDR1 GTSNPN and CDR2 SVGIG (reference sequence). The length of the CDR3 is 14 residues. V was trimmed by 1 base and J by 3 bases, leaving 10 bases between them. This specimen comes from a study of CD8+ T cells in alopecia areata. Extraction and reverse transcription of RNA yielded cDNA as the sequencing template. Sequencing was performed with immunoSEQ multiplex PCR; in TCRdb, only in-frame clones are kept and a portion is missing. Counted here are 200,000 to 250,000 clones, 55% to 70% occurring once; the ten biggest clones make up about 4.2%. Stated treatment: oral pan-JAK inhibitor, 5-10 mg twice daily.

The specimen comprised CD4+ T cells sorted from blood, sampled at week 4, from a patient treated with tofacitinib. The receptor's source is a human donor with alopecia areata. The chain couples TRBV30 to TRBJ1-5; a possible D gene is TRBD1 (6 bases). For the CDR3, the DNA is TGTGCCTGGAGTGGGGGGGCTGTCAATCAGCCCCAGCATTTT. Translating gives CAWSGGAVNQPQHF.